These T cell receptor beta chains were read from a single sample in a study. TCRdb analysed the RT-PCR reads with MiXCR anew, one entry per CDR3 protein. The table shows 650,000 to 800,000 distinct CDR3 sequences, with 12% to 15% occurring only once. The sample was memory CD4+ T cells from blood. These receptors were obtained from a female donor in good health, serving as a healthy control. CDR3s include the opening cysteine and the closing phenylalanine or tryptophan. The D gene is left open where the match is weak. Clone size is shown for a subset of rows, as once, few, many or a class of expanded clone.

d_gene,v_gene,j_gene,abundance,CDR3nt,CDR3aa
TRBD1,TRBV7-2,TRBJ2-1,.,TGTGCCAGCAGCCGTCTCGCAGGGGGTTCCTTTCCCAATGAGCAGTTCTTC,CASSRLAGGSFPNEQFF
TRBD1,TRBV29-1,TRBJ2-7,few,TGCAGCGTTGATTCCGGACAGGGCTCCTACGAGCAGTACTTC,CSVDSGQGSYEQYF
.,TRBV15,TRBJ1-5,few,TGTGCCACCAGCAGAGATTGGGTGAATGAGGATCAGCCCCAGCATTTT,CATSRDWVNEDQPQHF
.,TRBV12-3/TRBV12-4,TRBJ1-1,many,TGTGCCAGCAACCCGGGACATCTCGGCACTGAAGCTTTCTTT,CASNPGHLGTEAFF
.,TRBV29-1,TRBJ2-7,few,TGCAGCGTGGCCGGGACTGCCTTGGGGGAGCAGTACTTC,CSVAGTALGEQYF
.,TRBV20-1,TRBJ2-7,few,TGCAGTGCTATGACAGGATCGACCGCCTACGAGCAGTACTTC,CSAMTGSTAYEQYF
.,TRBV3-1,TRBJ2-5,.,TGTGCCAGCAGCCAGGGACAGTACTTC,CASSQGQYF
TRBD1,TRBV5-1,TRBJ1-1,many,TGCGCCAGCAGCTTCTGGACAGGGGACACTGAAGCTTTCTTT,CASSFWTGDTEAFF
.,TRBV6-5,TRBJ2-7,many,TGTGCCAGCACCGACGGCAACTACGAGCAGTACTTC,CASTDGNYEQYF
.,TRBV9,TRBJ2-7,few,TGTGCCAGCAGCCTTCGGGACGGCGTCCCGTACGAGCAGTACTTC,CASSLRDGVPYEQYF
.,TRBV27,TRBJ1-5,.,TGTGCCAGCAGTCATCACATGGATGGTCAGCCCCAGCATTTT,CASSHHMDGQPQHF
.,TRBV5-1,TRBJ1-1,.,TGCGCCAGCAGTAAAAACGAGGGGCGGGGGACTGAAGCTTTCTTT,CASSKNEGRGTEAFF
TRBD2,TRBV10-3,TRBJ2-2,many,TGTGCCATCAGCCTGACTAGCGAACCCGGGGAGCTGTTTTTT,CAISLTSEPGELFF
.,TRBV27,TRBJ2-5,few,TGTGCCAGCAGGACCAATGAGGCCCAGTACTTC,CASRTNEAQYF
.,TRBV2,TRBJ2-2,.,TGTGCCAGCACGCTCCCAGCGAGGGGGTCCGGGGAGCTGTTTTTT,CASTLPARGSGELFF
.,TRBV2,TRBJ1-2,few,TGTGCCAGCAGCCCGGAGCAGAGGATGGGTGGCTACACCTTC,CASSPEQRMGGYTF
TRBD1,TRBV6-2/TRBV6-3,TRBJ2-1,once,TGTGCCAGCAGTTACACGACCGGGACAGGGCTCGACAATGAGCAGTTCTTC,CASSYTTGTGLDNEQFF
.,TRBV29-1,TRBJ2-7,many,TGCAGCGTTGCCGTGCGGGGCTACGAGCAGTACTTC,CSVAVRGYEQYF
.,TRBV6-6,TRBJ2-2,.,TGTGCCAGCAGTTACTTCCAGGCGAACACCGGGGAGCTGTTTTTT,CASSYFQANTGELFF
.,TRBV4-1,TRBJ1-4,few,TGCGCCAGCAGCAAAGATGACAGCAGAGGTGAAAAACTGTTTTTT,CASSKDDSRGEKLFF
TRBD2,TRBV6-1,TRBJ2-2,.,TGTGCCAGCAGTGGAGCTAGCGGGAGGGGTTCAGGGGAGCTGTTTTTT,CASSGASGRGSGELFF
.,TRBV18,TRBJ1-3,many,TGTGCCAGCTCACCACCCGGCAGCGCGGGGAGCTCTGGAAACACCATATATTTT,CASSPPGSAGSSGNTIYF
.,TRBV6-5,TRBJ1-2,many,TGTGCCAGCAGTGAGATCAGGGGTGCCTATGGCTACACCTTC,CASSEIRGAYGYTF
.,TRBV2,TRBJ1-1,.,TGTGCCAGCAGTGTGTTGGGGACGAACACTGAAGCTTTCTTT,CASSVLGTNTEAFF
.,TRBV7-2,TRBJ1-1,few,TGTGCCAGCAGCTTAGCCGGACGGGTATCGTTCACTGAAGCTTTCTTT,CASSLAGRVSFTEAFF
.,TRBV3-1,TRBJ2-5,.,TGTGCCAGCAGCCGCCGGGACTCGGGGGAGACCCAGTACTTC,CASSRRDSGETQYF
TRBD1,TRBV15,TRBJ1-2,many,TGTGCCACCAGCAGAGATGGGACAGGGGGATATGGCTACACCTTC,CATSRDGTGGYGYTF
TRBD1,TRBV20-1,TRBJ1-5,few,TGCAGTGCTGGAGACAGGGGACGTCAGCCCCAGCATTTT,CSAGDRGRQPQHF
.,TRBV3-1,TRBJ1-2,.,TGTGCCAGCAGCCAAGTTAGGTCGGAGGGTACCGTCTCCTTC,CASSQVRSEGTVSF
.,TRBV11-3,TRBJ2-7,.,TGTGCCAGCAGCCGTCGGGTTCTCCTTCCGGGACACCATTACGAGCAGTACTTC,CASSRRVLLPGHHYEQYF
.,TRBV7-2,TRBJ2-1,.,TGTGCCAGCAGCTTAGGCCCAGTTACTGAGCAGTTCTTC,CASSLGPVTEQFF